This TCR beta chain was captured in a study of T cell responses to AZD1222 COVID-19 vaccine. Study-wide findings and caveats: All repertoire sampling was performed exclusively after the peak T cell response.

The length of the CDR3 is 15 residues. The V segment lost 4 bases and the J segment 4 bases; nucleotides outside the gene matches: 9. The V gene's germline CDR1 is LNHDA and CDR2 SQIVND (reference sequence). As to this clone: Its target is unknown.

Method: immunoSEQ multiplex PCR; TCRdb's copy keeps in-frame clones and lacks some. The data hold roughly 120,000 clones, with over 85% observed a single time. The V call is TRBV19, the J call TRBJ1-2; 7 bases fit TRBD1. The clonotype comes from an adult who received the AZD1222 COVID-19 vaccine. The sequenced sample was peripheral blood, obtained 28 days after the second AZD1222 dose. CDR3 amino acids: CASSTGLQGIYGYTF. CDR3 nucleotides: TGTGCCAGTAGTACAGGGTTACAGGGGATCTATGGCTACACCTTC.